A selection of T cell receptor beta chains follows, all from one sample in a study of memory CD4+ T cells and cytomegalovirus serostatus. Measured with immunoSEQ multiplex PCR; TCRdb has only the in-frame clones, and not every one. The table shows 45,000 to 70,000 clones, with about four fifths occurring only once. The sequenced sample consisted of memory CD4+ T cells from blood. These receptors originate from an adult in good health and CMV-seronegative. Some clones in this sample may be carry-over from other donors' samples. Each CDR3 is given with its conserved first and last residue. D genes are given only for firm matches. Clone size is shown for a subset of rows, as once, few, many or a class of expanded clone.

CASSQDLRGEQYF	TGTGCCAGCAGCCAAGATCTGAGAGGGGAGCAGTACTTC	TRBV14	TRBJ2-7	13	-	-
CASSHRTGGNEQYF	TGTGCCAGCAGCCACCGGACAGGGGGAAACGAGCAGTACTTC	TRBV7-6	TRBJ2-7	14	-	TRBD1
CAISATGGSSNYGYTF	TGTGCCATCAGTGCGACAGGGGGGAGTTCTAACTATGGCTACACCTTC	TRBV10-3	TRBJ1-2	16	-	TRBD1
CASRDSNQPQHF	TGTGCCAGCAGGGATAGCAATCAGCCCCAGCATTTT	TRBV28	TRBJ1-5	12	-	-
CASSWDRGYEQYF	TGTGCCAGCAGCTGGGACAGGGGATACGAGCAGTACTTC	TRBV7-8	TRBJ2-7	13	-	TRBD1
CASSSTSGANNEQFF	TGTGCCAGCAGTTCGACTAGCGGGGCTAACAATGAGCAGTTCTTC	TRBV11-2	TRBJ2-1	15	-	TRBD2
CASSIAGEGTRSYNEQFF	TGTGCCAGCAGTATAGCGGGTGAAGGGACGAGGTCCTACAATGAGCAGTTCTTC	TRBV27	TRBJ2-1	18	few	TRBD2
CASSAEARGQFF	TGTGCCAGCAGCGCGGAGGCTAGAGGGCAGTTCTTC	TRBV7-9	TRBJ2-1	12	-	-
CAWDRTNYGYTF	TGTGCCTGGGACAGAACTAACTATGGCTACACCTTC	TRBV30	TRBJ1-2	12	-	-
CASSPEFGTGGSIPNQPQHF	TGCGCCAGCAGCCCAGAGTTTGGGACAGGGGGCTCAATTCCCAATCAGCCCCAGCATTTT	TRBV5-1	TRBJ1-5	20	-	TRBD1
CAISPGLSLNEQFF	TGTGCCATCAGTCCGGGACTCTCATTGAATGAGCAGTTCTTC	TRBV10-3	TRBJ2-1	14	once	-
CASSPRQGVFSEQYF	TGCGCCAGCAGCCCCCGGCAGGGGGTCTTCTCCGAGCAGTACTTC	TRBV4-3	TRBJ2-7	15	-	TRBD1
CASSLSTGAAFF	TGTGCCAGCAGCTTAAGTACCGGGGCCGCTTTCTTT	TRBV7-2	TRBJ1-1	12	few	-
CASSLASHLQETQYF	TGTGCCAGCAGTCTAGCGAGCCATCTCCAAGAGACCCAGTACTTC	TRBV28	TRBJ2-5	15	-	-
CASSSFGLAAQETQYF	TGTGCCAGCAGCTCTTTCGGGCTAGCGGCCCAAGAGACCCAGTACTTC	TRBV7-8	TRBJ2-5	16	-	TRBD2
CASGLGYTEAFF	TGTGCCAGCGGTTTGGGATACACTGAAGCTTTCTTT	TRBV28	TRBJ1-1	12	-	-
CASSFNPPDTQYF	TGTGCCAGCAGTTTTAATCCCCCAGATACGCAGTATTTT	TRBV27	TRBJ2-3	13	-	-
CASSPRGGGSHEQYF	TGTGCCAGCAGCCCACGGGGGGGTGGGTCCCACGAGCAGTACTTC	TRBV7-9	TRBJ2-7	15	-	TRBD2
CASSLRKGSATNEKLFF	TGTGCCAGCAGCTTGAGGAAAGGGTCTGCAACTAATGAAAAACTGTTTTTT	TRBV5-8	TRBJ1-4	17	-	-
CASRPPATGGYEQYF	TGTGCCAGCAGGCCCCCGGCGACTGGGGGCTACGAGCAGTACTTC	TRBV28	TRBJ2-7	15	-	-
CASSPGDGLYGYTF	TGTGCCAGCAGCCCCGGGGACGGACTCTATGGCTACACCTTC	TRBV11-2	TRBJ1-2	14	-	-
CASSIRTGGSSPLHF	TGCGCCAGCAGCATACGGACAGGGGGCAGTTCACCCCTCCACTTT	TRBV5-1	TRBJ1-6	15	few	TRBD1
CASHRRGSTEAFF	TGTGCCTCCCATCGCCGGGGGAGCACTGAAGCTTTCTTT	TRBV19	TRBJ1-1	13	-	-
CASSPQIGNTIYF	TGTGCCAGTAGTCCCCAGATTGGAAACACCATATATTTT	TRBV19	TRBJ1-3	13	-	-
CASTLLARQGAYGYTF	TGTGCCAGCACACTGCTGGCTCGGCAGGGGGCATATGGCTACACCTTC	TRBV11-2	TRBJ1-2	16	-	TRBD1
CASSGGKRSSGRPYEQYF	TGTGCCAGCAGCGGGGGTAAAAGGTCGAGCGGGCGCCCCTACGAGCAGTACTTC	TRBV7-3	TRBJ2-7	18	-	-
CSVEYGGQETQYF	TGCAGCGTTGAGTACGGGGGACAAGAGACCCAGTACTTC	TRBV29-1	TRBJ2-5	13	-	-
CASNRQLGDYEQYF	TGTGCCAGCAACAGACAGCTCGGGGACTACGAGCAGTACTTC	TRBV2	TRBJ2-7	14	-	-
CASSWGGRLAGVETQYF	TGTGCCAGCAGCTGGGGAGGGAGACTAGCGGGAGTGGAGACCCAGTACTTC	TRBV7-9	TRBJ2-5	17	-	TRBD2
CASSLEVGRSGNTIYF	TGTGCCAGCAGCTTAGAGGTGGGGCGGTCTGGAAACACCATATATTTT	TRBV7-2	TRBJ1-3	16	-	-
CASSESGTRETEQFF	TGTGCCAGCAGTGAATCGGGGACTAGAGAGACCGAGCAGTTCTTC	TRBV25-1	TRBJ2-1	15	-	TRBD2
CASSEYRNEKLFF	TGTGCCAGCAGTGAATATCGGAATGAAAAACTGTTTTTT	TRBV6-1	TRBJ1-4	13	-	-
CAWSVDRGGKLFF	TGTGCCTGGAGTGTAGATCGTGGGGGAAAACTGTTTTTT	TRBV30	TRBJ1-4	13	-	-
CASGLVVSTGGSRTNYGYTF	TGTGCTAGTGGTTTGGTAGTTTCGACAGGGGGCTCACGAACTAACTATGGCTACACCTTC	TRBV12-5	TRBJ1-2	20	-	TRBD1
CASSRGLAGTDTQYF	TGTGCCAGCTCACGGGGACTAGCGGGGACAGATACGCAGTATTTT	TRBV18	TRBJ2-3	15	-	TRBD2
CAGGTSGRSEQYF	TGTGCCGGGGGGACTAGCGGGAGATCCGAGCAGTACTTC	TRBV14	TRBJ2-7	13	few	TRBD2
CASSSGGTTSSGNTIYF	TGCGCCAGCAGCTCGGGGGGGACCACTAGCTCTGGAAACACCATATATTTT	TRBV5-1	TRBJ1-3	17	-	-